This T cell receptor (beta chain) emerged from a study of shared clonotypes between healthy human individuals. Findings of the study overall: Among donors, sharing of clonotypes was expected to be affected by sequencing depth.

Comments on this clone: Its antigen is unknown.

Once extracted for a subset, genomic DNA was divided evenly among several immunoSEQ plates. Generated by immunoSEQ multiplex PCR, the TCRdb table keeps only in-frame clones and is missing some. The table records roughly 2.4 million clones, around 95% of them present only once. Trimming left V 6 bases short and J 6 bases short, with 12 bases between. Germline values: CDR1 MDHEN, CDR2 SYDVKM. This CDR3 has 12 amino acids. The sequence was collected from a man younger than 30 in good health. The chain combines TRBV28 with TRBJ2-7; either TRBD1 or TRBD2 may fit D (5 bases each). The material sequenced was naive CD4+ T cells sorted from blood. Noted subset: CD45RA+ positively selected. The DNA of the CDR3 is TGTGCCAGCAGCGGGGCGGCCGCCGAGCAGTACTTC. It encodes CASSGAAAEQYF.